This TCR beta chain was observed in a study of blood T cell repertoires in COVID-19. Study at large: PBMCs, B-cell-depleted T cells, or T cells provided the cDNA or gDNA that made up the material.

This CDR3 spans 14 amino acids. Germline CDR1 and CDR2: SGHTA and FQGNSA. Trimming left V 5 bases short and J 2 bases short, with 13 bases between. Clones were sequenced by immunoSEQ multiplex PCR, and TCRdb holds only the in-frame ones, with some missing. The sample lists 80,000 to 100,000 clones; roughly 90% were seen once. The sequencing sample was made of peripheral blood. The gene calls are TRBV7-2 and TRBJ2-7; D possibly corresponds to TRBD2 (5 bases). This sequence was found in a human donor with active COVID-19. The donor label of this sample is uncertain. This chain's CDR3 is CASSPGRATYEQYF. CDR3 coding DNA: TGTGCCAGCAGCCCGGGAAGGGCGACCTACGAGCAGTACTTC.